This TCR beta chain is from a study of CD8 T cells in ankylosing spondylitis. Notes on the study in general: CD8+ cells made up the disease-linked clones, which were relatively rare in peripheral blood. It appeared that ankylosing spondylitis blood was characterized by a TCR beta motif of several highly homologous variants.

Germline trimming cut 5 bases from V and 5 bases from J; bases unmatched to any gene: 10. Germline V gene data show CDR1 as SGHVS and CDR2 as FQNEAQ. This CDR3 is 16 amino acids long. From the 5' RACE reads, TCRdb called clonotypes with MiXCR, one entry per CDR3 protein. The repertoire holds 200,000 or so distinct CDR3 sequences, with more than 25% as singletons. At least ten counts were recorded for this clonotype. The antigen is unknown. This TCR derives from a male donor with ankylosing spondylitis or in good health (not recorded which). Specimen: blood, either unsorted or a sorted T cell fraction (not recorded which). The chain recombines TRBV7-8 with TRBJ2-3; 10 bases fit TRBD2. CDR3 residues: CASSLRASGSLDTQYF. CDR3 coding DNA: TGTGCCAGCAGCCTTAGGGCTAGCGGGAGTTTAGATACGCAGTATTTT. The variable domain in full, completed from reference TRBV7-8 and TRBJ2-3, reads GAGVSQSPRYKVAKRGQDVALRCDPISGHVSLFWYQQALGQGPEFLTYFQNEAQLDKSGLPSDRFFAERPEGSVSTLKIQRTQQEDSAVYLCASSLRASGSLDTQYFGPGTRLTVL.